Below, one T cell receptor beta chain is given with its context. The immunoSEQ assay was v3. Libraries were prepared by immunoSEQ multiplex PCR; TCRdb keeps only in-frame clonotypes and omits some of them. Of 20,000 to 25,000 clones listed, about three quarters are singletons. Specified time point: pre-treatment sample, taken before nivolumab and TIL therapy. This record belongs to a study of TIL therapy for anti-PD-1-resistant metastatic lung cancer. About the study: A handful of tumors were EGFR-mutant and two were ALK-rearranged.

Germline lookup yields CDR1 LNHDA and CDR2 SQIVND (reference sequence). This CDR3 comprises 12 residues. J gave up 3 bases and V 11 bases, and 4 bases lay outside the gene matches. The sequence came from a person aged 25 to 85 with non-small cell lung cancer. This material consisted of blood, taken at baseline. The chain combines TRBV19 with TRBJ1-5; 7 bases map to TRBD1. CDR3 region: CAGGTVNQPQHF. The CDR3 DNA is TGTGCCGGCGGGACAGTCAATCAGCCCCAGCATTTT.